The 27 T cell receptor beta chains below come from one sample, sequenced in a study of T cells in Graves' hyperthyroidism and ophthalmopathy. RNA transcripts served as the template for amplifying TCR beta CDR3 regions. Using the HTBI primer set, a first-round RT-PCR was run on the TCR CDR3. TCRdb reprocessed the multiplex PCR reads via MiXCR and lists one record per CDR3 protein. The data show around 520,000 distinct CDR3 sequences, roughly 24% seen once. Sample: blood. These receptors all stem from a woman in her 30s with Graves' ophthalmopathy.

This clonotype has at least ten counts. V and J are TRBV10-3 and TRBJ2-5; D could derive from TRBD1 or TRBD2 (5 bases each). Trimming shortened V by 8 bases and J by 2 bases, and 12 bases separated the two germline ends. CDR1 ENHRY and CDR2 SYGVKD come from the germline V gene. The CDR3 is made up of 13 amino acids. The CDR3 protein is CAIGGRTQETQYF. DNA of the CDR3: TGTGCCATCGGAGGCAGGACACAAGAGACCCAGTACTTC.

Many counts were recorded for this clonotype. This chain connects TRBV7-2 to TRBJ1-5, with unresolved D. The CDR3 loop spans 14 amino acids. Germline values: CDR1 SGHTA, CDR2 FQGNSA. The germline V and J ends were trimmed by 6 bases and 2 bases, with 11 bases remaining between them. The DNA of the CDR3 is TGTGCCAGCAGTCCGGGCGGGGGCAATCAGCCCCAGCATTTT. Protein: CASSPGGGNQPQHF.

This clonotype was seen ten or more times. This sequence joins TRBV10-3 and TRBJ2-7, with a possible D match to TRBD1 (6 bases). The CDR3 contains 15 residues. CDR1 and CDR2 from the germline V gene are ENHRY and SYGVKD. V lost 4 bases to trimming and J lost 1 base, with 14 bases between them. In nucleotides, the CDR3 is TGTGCCATCAGTGTCCCGGAACAGGGATCCTACGAGCAGTACTTC. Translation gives CAISVPEQGSYEQYF.

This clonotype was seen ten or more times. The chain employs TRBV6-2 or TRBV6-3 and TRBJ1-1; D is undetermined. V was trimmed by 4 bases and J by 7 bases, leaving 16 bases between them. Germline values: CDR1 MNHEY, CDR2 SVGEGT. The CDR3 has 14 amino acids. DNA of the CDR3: TGTGCCAGCAGTTTTCTCGCGGGAACGGGTGAAGCTTTCTTT. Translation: CASSFLAGTGEAFF.

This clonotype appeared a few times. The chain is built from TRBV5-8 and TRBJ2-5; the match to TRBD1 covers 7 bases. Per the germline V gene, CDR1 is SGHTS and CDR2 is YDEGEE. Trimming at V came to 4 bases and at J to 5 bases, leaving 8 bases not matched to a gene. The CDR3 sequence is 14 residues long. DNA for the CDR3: TGTGCCAGCAGCCCAAGGGACAGATGGGAGACCCAGTACTTC. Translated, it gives CASSPRDRWETQYF.

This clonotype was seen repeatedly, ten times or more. CDR3 amino acids: CASSRWKGDTIYF. DNA for the CDR3: TGTGCCAGCAGTCGGTGGAAAGGGGACACCATATATTTT. The V gene is TRBV6-4, the J gene TRBJ1-3, with a possible D match to TRBD1 (5 bases). From germline, CDR1 is MRHNA and CDR2 SNTAGT. Trimming left V 5 bases short and J 8 bases short, with 13 bases between. The CDR3 runs 13 residues.

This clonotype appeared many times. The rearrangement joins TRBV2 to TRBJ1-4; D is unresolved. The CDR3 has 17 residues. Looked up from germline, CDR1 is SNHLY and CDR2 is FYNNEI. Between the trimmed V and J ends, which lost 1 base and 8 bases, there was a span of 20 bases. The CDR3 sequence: CASSEVEMEAKAEKLFF. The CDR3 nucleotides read TGTGCCAGCAGTGAAGTGGAAATGGAGGCGAAGGCAGAAAAACTGTTTTTT. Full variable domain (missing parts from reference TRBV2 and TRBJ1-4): EPEVTQTPSHQVTQMGQEVILRCVPISNHLYFYWYRQILGQKVEFLVSFYNNEISEKSEIFDDQFSVERPDGSNFTLKIRSTKLEDSAMYFCASSEVEMEAKAEKLFFGSGTQLSVL.

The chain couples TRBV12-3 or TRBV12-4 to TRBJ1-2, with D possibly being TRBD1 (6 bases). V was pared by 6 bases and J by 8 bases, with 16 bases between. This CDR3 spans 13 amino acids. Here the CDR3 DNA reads TGTGCCAGCAGCCCTATAACAGGGACCGGCTACACCTTC. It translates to CASSPITGTGYTF.

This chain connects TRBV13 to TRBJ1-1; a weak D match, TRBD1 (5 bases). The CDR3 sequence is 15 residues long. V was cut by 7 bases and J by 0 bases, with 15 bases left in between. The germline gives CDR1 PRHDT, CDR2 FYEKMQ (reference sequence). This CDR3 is CASKTEGRMNTEAFF. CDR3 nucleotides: TGTGCCAGCAAGACCGAGGGGCGAATGAACACTGAAGCTTTCTTT.

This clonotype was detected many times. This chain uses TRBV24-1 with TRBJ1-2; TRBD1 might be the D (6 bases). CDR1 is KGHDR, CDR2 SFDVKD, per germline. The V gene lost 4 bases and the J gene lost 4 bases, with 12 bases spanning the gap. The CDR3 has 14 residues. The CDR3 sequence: CATSDAGTPYGYTF. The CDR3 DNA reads TGTGCCACCAGTGACGCCGGGACACCCTATGGCTACACCTTC.

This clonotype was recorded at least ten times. The CDR3 region has the DNA TGTGCCAGCAGCGTAGCTCAGGAGGGATCCTATGGCTACACCTTC. Its translation is CASSVAQEGSYGYTF. The genes are TRBV9 and TRBJ1-2; D is uncertain. Germline V gene lookup returns CDR1 SGDLS and CDR2 YYNGEE. The CDR3 is made up of 15 amino acids. V lost 0 bases to trimming and J lost 4 bases, with 13 bases between them. Full variable domain (missing parts from reference TRBV9 and TRBJ1-2): DSGVTQTPKHLITATGQRVTLRCSPRSGDLSVYWYQQSLDQGLQFLIQYYNGEERAKGNILERFSAQQFPDLHSELNLSSLELGDSALYFCASSVAQEGSYGYTFGSGTRLTVV.

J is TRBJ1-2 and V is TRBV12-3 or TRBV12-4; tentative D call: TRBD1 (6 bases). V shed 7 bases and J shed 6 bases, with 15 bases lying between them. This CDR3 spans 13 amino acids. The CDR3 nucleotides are TGTGCCAGCAAACATGGACAGTCAGATGGCTACACCTTC. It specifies CASKHGQSDGYTF.

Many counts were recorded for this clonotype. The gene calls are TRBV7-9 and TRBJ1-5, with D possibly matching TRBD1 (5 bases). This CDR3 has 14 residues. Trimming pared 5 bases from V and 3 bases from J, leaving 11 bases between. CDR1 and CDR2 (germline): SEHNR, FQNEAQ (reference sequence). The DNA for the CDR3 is TGTGCCAGCAGCGGAGACAGAACCAATCAGCCCCAGCATTTT. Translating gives CASSGDRTNQPQHF.

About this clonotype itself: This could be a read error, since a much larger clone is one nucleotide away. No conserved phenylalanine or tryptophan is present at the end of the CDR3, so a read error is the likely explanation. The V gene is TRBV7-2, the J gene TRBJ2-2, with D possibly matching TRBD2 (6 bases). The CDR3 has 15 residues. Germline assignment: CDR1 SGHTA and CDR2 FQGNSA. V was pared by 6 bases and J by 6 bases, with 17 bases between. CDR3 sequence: CASSVQYWGAGELFV. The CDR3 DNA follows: TGTGCCAGCAGTGTGCAGTACTGGGGGGCCGGGGAGCTGTTTGTT.

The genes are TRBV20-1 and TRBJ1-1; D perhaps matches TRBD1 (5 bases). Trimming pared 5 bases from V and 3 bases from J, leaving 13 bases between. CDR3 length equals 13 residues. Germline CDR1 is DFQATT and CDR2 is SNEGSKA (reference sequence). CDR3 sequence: CSAPGPGYTEAFF. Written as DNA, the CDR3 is TGCAGTGCTCCTGGCCCAGGGTACACTGAAGCTTTCTTT.

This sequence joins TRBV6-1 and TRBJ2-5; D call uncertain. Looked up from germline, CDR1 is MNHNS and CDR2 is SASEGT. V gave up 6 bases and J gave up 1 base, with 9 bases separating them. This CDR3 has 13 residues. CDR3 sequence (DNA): TGTGCCAGCAGGCGACCCGGCCAAGAGACCCAGTACTTC. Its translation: CASRRPGQETQYF.

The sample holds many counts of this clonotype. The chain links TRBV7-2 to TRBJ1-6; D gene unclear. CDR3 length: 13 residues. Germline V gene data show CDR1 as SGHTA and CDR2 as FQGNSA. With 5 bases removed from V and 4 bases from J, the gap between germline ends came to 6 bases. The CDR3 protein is CASSAGYNSPLHF. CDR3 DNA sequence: TGTGCCAGCAGCGCAGGATATAATTCACCCCTCCACTTT.

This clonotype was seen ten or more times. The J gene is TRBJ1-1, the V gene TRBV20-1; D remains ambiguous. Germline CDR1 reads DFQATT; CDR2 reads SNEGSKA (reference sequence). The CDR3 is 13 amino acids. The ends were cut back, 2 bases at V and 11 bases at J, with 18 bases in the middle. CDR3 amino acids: CSARRAERVEAFF. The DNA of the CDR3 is TGCAGTGCTAGAAGGGCGGAGCGGGTAGAGGCTTTCTTT.

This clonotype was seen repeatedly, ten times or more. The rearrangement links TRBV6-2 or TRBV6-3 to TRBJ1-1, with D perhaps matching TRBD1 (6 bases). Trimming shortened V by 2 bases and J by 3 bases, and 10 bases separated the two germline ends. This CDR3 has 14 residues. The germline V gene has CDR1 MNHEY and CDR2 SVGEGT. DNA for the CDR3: TGTGCCAGCAGTTACCAACAGGGTTACACTGAAGCTTTCTTT. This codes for CASSYQQGYTEAFF.

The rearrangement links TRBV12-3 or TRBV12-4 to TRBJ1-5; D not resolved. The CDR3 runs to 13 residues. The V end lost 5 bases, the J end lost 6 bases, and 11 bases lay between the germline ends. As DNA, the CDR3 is TGTGCCAGCAGTACGGACGTTAGTCAGCCCCAGCATTTT. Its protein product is CASSTDVSQPQHF.

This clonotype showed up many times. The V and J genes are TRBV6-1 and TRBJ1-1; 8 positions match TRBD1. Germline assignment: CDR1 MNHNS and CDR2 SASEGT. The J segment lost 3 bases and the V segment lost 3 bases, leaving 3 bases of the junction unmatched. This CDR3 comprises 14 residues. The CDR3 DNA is TGTGCCAGCAGTGACAACAGGGGGGACACTGAAGCTTTCTTT. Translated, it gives CASSDNRGDTEAFF.

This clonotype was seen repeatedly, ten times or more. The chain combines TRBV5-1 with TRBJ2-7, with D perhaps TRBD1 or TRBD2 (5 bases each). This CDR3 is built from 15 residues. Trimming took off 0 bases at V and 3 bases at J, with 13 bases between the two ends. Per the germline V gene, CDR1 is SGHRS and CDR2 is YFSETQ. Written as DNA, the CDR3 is TGCGCCAGCAGCTTGGCCGGGGCTAGGCTCTACGAGCAGTACTTC. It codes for CASSLAGARLYEQYF.

CDR3 region: CASSLGSLGTQRTGELFF. The CDR3 DNA sequence: TGTGCCAGCAGCTTAGGTTCCTTGGGCACCCAGAGGACCGGGGAGCTGTTTTTT. The V and J genes are TRBV11-2 and TRBJ2-2, with no clear D. V lost 1 base and J 5 bases, leaving 20 bases between the germline ends. This CDR3 comprises 18 residues. Germline V gene sequence: CDR1 SGHAT, CDR2 FQNNGV.

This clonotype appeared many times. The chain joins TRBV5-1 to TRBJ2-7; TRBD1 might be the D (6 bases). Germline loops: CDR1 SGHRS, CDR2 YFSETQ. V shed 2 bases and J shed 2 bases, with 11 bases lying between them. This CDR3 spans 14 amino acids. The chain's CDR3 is CASSFLGAPYEQYF. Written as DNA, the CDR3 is TGCGCCAGCAGCTTTCTGGGGGCCCCCTACGAGCAGTACTTC.

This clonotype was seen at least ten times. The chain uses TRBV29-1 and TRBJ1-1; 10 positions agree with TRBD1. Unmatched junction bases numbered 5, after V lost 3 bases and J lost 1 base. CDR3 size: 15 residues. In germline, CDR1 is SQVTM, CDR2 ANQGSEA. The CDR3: CSVDGTGARNTEAFF. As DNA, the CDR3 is TGCAGCGTTGATGGGACAGGGGCCCGGAACACTGAAGCTTTCTTT.

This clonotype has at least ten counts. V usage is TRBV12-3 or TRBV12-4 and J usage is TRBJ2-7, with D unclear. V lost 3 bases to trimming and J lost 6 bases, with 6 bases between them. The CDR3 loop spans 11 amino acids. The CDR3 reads CASSFGSEQYF. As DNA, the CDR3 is TGTGCCAGCAGTTTCGGGTCCGAGCAGTACTTC.

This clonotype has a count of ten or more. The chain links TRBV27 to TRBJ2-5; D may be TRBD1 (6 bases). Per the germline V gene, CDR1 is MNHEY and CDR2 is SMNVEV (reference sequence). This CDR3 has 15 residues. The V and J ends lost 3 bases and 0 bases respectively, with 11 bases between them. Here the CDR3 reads CASSFGGPYQETQYF. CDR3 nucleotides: TGTGCCAGCAGTTTTGGGGGCCCGTACCAAGAGACCCAGTACTTC.